This T cell receptor (beta chain) was profiled in a study of blood T cell repertoires in COVID-19. Study context: Acute-phase and convalescent COVID-19 samples originated in the United States, Italy and Spain. Nucleic acid was either cDNA or gDNA, and it came from T cells, B-cell-depleted T cells, or PBMCs.

Original processing notes: Amplification of reference gene primers provided the estimated nucleated cell counts. Assay used: immunoSEQ multiplex PCR; TCRdb lists only in-frame clones, some missing. V, J and clone size reflect that table, while D and trimming were determined from the DNA. Of roughly 150,000 clones in the sample, 87% were seen once. Enrolment of Seattle patients took place during active infection, and they were followed longitudinally. The CDR3 has 10 residues. Germline values: CDR1 DFQATT, CDR2 SNEGSKA (reference sequence). V was clipped by 4 bases and J by 6 bases, with 7 bases between them.

Sample: peripheral blood. The V and J genes are TRBV20-1 and TRBJ2-7, with D hard to call. This sequence was found in a woman in her 70s with COVID-19, enrolled during active disease. The CDR3 sequence: CSAIISEQYF. As DNA, the CDR3 is TGCAGTGCTATTATTTCCGAGCAGTACTTC.